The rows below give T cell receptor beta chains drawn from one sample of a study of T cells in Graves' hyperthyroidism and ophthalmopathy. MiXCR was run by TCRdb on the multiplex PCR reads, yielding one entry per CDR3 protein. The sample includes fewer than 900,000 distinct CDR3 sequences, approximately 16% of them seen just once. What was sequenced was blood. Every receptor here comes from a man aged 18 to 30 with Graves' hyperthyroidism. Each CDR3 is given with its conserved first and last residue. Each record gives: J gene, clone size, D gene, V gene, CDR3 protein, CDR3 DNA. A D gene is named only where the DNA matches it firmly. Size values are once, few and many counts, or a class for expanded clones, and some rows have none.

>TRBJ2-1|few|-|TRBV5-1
CASNQDGYNEQFF
TGCGCCAGCAACCAAGACGGGTACAATGAGCAGTTCTTC
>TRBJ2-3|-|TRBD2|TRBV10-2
CASSESVGGMQYF
TGCGCCAGCAGTGAGTCGGTGGGGGGGATGCAGTATTTT
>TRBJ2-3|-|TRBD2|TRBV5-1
CASSWGTSGDFMDTQYF
TGCGCCAGCAGCTGGGGGACTAGCGGGGACTTCATGGATACGCAGTATTTT
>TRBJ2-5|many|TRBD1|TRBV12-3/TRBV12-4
CASQTLGQQETQYF
TGTGCCAGCCAGACCTTGGGACAGCAAGAGACCCAGTACTTC
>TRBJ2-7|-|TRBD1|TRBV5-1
CASSSGTEFFSSSYEQYF
TGCGCCAGCAGCTCCGGGACAGAGTTTTTCTCAAGCTCCTACGAGCAGTACTTC
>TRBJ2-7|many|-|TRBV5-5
CASTNGIRTLYEQYF
TGTGCCAGCACCAACGGGATTCGGACCCTCTACGAGCAGTACTTC
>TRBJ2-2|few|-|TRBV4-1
CASSQVVGELFF
TGCGCCAGCAGCCAAGTCGTTGGGGAGCTGTTTTTT
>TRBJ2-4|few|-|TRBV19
CASSMLGTKNIQYF
TGTGCCAGTAGTATGTTGGGTACCAAAAACATTCAGTACTTC
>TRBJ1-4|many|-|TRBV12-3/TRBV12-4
CASSPGHSTNEKLFF
TGTGCCAGCAGTCCGGGACATTCAACTAATGAAAAACTGTTTTTT
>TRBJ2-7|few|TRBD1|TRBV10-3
CAISLRDRNYEQYF
TGTGCCATCAGTTTAAGGGACAGAAACTACGAGCAGTACTTC
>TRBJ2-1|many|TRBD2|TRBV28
CASPPQTSVSYNEQFF
TGTGCCTCCCCGCCCCAAACTAGCGTTTCCTACAATGAGCAGTTCTTC
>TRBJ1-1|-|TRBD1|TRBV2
CASNDREKSTEAFF
TGTGCCAGCAATGACAGGGAGAAGAGCACTGAAGCTTTCTTT
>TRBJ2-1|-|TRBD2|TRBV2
CAVLADPNEQFF
TGTGCCGTACTAGCGGATCCCAATGAGCAGTTCTTC
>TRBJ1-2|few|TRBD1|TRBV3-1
CASSQPDRGQYGYTF
TGTGCCAGCAGCCAACCGGACAGGGGTCAATATGGCTACACCTTC
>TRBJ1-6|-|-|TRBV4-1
CASSSTQGVGSPLHF
TGCGCCAGCAGTTCTACACAGGGTGTAGGGTCACCCCTCCACTTT
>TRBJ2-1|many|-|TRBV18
CASSPSTPLGNNEQFF
TGTGCCAGCTCACCATCGACACCTTTGGGGAACAATGAGCAGTTCTTC
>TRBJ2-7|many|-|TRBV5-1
CASSSDGTMYEQYF
TGCGCCAGCAGCTCCGATGGGACAATGTACGAGCAGTACTTC
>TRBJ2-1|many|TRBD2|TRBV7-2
CASSFRLAGGPGAYNEQFF
TGTGCCAGCAGCTTCCGACTAGCGGGAGGGCCAGGGGCCTACAATGAGCAGTTCTTC
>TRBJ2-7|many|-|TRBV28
CASSLRLYEQYF
TGTGCCAGCAGTCTCCGTCTCTACGAGCAGTACTTC
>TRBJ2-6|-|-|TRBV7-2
CASSLGGSEANVLTF
TGTGCCAGCAGCTTGGGGGGCTCTGAGGCCAACGTCCTGACTTTC
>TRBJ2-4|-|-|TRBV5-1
CASSDRPQDIQYF
TGCGCCAGCAGCGACCGGCCGCAGGACATTCAGTACTTC
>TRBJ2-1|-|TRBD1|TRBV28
CASSSTSYPRGPFF
TGTGCCAGCAGTTCGACAAGCTATCCCAGGGGGCCGTTCTTC
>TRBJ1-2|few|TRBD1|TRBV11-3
CASSSWDRPYGYTF
TGTGCCAGCAGCTCATGGGACAGGCCCTATGGCTACACCTTC
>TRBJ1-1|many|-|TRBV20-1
CSARVMGRGVNTEAFF
TGCAGTGCTAGAGTTATGGGGAGGGGAGTGAACACTGAAGCTTTCTTT
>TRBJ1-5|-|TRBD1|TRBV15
CATSPGQGIFGSNQPQHF
TGTGCCACCAGCCCGGGACAGGGGATTTTTGGAAGCAATCAGCCCCAGCATTTT
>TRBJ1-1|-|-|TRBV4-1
CASSHGGATEAFF
TGCGCCAGCAGCCACGGGGGGGCCACTGAAGCTTTCTTT
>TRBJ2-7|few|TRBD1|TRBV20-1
CSAAPGQGYEQYF
TGCAGTGCCGCACCCGGACAGGGCTACGAGCAGTACTTC
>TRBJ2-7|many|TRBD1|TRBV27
CASSDRVWSYEQYF
TGTGCCAGCAGTGACAGGGTATGGTCCTACGAGCAGTACTTC
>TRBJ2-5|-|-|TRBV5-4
CASRPGHGGEETQYF
TGTGCCAGCAGACCGGGACATGGGGGTGAGGAGACCCAGTACTTC
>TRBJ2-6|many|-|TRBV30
CAWFKVREGANVLTF
TGTGCCTGGTTCAAAGTCAGGGAAGGGGCCAACGTCCTGACTTTC
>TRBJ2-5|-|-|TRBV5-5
CASSLAWTRSQETQYF
TGTGCCAGCAGCTTGGCTTGGACAAGGAGCCAAGAGACCCAGTACTTC
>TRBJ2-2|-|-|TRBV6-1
CASSRQRAPGELFF
TGTGCCAGCAGTCGACAGAGGGCCCCCGGGGAGCTGTTTTTT
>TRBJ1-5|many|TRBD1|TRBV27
CASSPDRGQPQHF
TGTGCCAGCAGCCCTGACAGGGGCCAGCCCCAGCATTTT
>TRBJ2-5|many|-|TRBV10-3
CAITDDRRETQYF
TGTGCCATCACCGATGATCGTCGGGAGACCCAGTACTTC
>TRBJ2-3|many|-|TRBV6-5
CASSYSRADTQYF
TGTGCCAGCAGTTACTCTAGGGCAGATACGCAGTATTTT
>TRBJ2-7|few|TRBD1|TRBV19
CASRRQGAGEQYF
TGTGCCAGTAGACGACAGGGGGCAGGGGAGCAGTACTTC
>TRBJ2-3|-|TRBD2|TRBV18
CASSPYPTSGRTDTQYF
TGTGCCAGCTCACCGTATCCTACTAGCGGGAGGACAGATACGCAGTATTTT
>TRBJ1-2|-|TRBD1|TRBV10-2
CASDGTGHGYTF
TGCGCCAGCGACGGGACAGGGCATGGCTACACCTTC
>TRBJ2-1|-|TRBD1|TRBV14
CASSQVYRGVYNEQFF
TGTGCCAGCAGCCAAGTCTACAGGGGGGTTTATAATGAGCAGTTCTTC
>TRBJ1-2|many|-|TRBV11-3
CASSLGALDYGYTF
TGTGCCAGCAGCTTAGGGGCACTGGACTATGGCTACACCTTC
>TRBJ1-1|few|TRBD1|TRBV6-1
CASSPGTDAFF
TGTGCCAGCAGTCCTGGGACAGACGCTTTCTTT
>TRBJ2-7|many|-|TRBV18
CASSPGHKFEQYF
TGTGCCAGCTCACCGGGTCACAAGTTCGAGCAGTACTTC
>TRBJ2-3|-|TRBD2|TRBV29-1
CSVEISGRAADTQYF
TGCAGCGTTGAAATTAGCGGGAGGGCCGCAGATACGCAGTATTTT
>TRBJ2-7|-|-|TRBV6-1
CASSEEGGASPYEQYF
TGTGCCAGCAGTGAAGAGGGGGGGGCATCACCCTACGAGCAGTACTTC
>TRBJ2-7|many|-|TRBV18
CASSPDGLYEQYF
TGTGCCAGCTCACCAGACGGCCTCTACGAGCAGTACTTC
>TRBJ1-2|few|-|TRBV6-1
CASSSKVYGYTF
TGTGCCAGCAGTTCAAAGGTGTATGGCTACACCTTC
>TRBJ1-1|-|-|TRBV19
CASSIGTTEAFF
TGTGCCAGTAGTATAGGCACCACTGAAGCTTTCTTT
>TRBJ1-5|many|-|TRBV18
CASSPVGPREPQHF
TGTGCCAGCTCACCCGTAGGGCCCCGCGAGCCCCAGCATTTT
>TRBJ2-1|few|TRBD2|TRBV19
CASSILAGGVVGTNEQFF
TGTGCCAGTAGTATACTAGCGGGAGGGGTTGTAGGTACCAATGAGCAGTTCTTC
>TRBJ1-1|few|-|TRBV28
CASSLPLPTKGRTEAFF
TGTGCCAGCAGTCTTCCCCTTCCGACGAAAGGAAGGACTGAAGCTTTCTTT
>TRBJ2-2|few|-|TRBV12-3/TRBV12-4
CASSIRGANTGELFF
TGTGCCAGCAGTATCCGAGGGGCGAACACCGGGGAGCTGTTTTTT
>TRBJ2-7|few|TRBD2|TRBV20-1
CSAGDSGGPGDEQYF
TGCAGTGCTGGGGACTCGGGAGGGCCAGGAGACGAGCAGTACTTC
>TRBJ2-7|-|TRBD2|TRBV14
CASSQTGLAEYYPSYEQYF
TGTGCCAGCAGCCAAACGGGACTAGCGGAGTATTATCCCTCCTACGAGCAGTACTTC
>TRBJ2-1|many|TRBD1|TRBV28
CASSFGTGRYNEQFF
TGTGCCAGCAGTTTCGGGACAGGGCGTTACAATGAGCAGTTCTTC